This TCR beta chain was observed in a study of identical twins. Between the trimmed V and J ends, which lost 3 bases and 0 bases, there was a span of 11 bases. CDR1 is SNHLY and CDR2 is FYNNEI in the germline V gene. CDR3 length: 15 amino acids. A note on this clonotype: The antigen is unknown.

Study outcomes and limitations: The study drew conclusions from cross-sectional statistical analysis, not from following the same donors. Researchers reported weaker excess twin sharing in beta out-of-frame sequences.

Addition of a universal primer site occurred through template switching, and cDNA carried unique molecular identifiers. Using its own MiXCR run on the 5' RACE reads, TCRdb lists one record per CDR3 protein. The table records 500,000 to 650,000 distinct CDR3 sequences, just over 7% of them present only once. The sample was also linked to a second study, of yellow fever vaccine responses in identical twins. That report adds: Twins' vaccine T cell responses reportedly seemed partly convergent and partly personalized.

The J gene is TRBJ1-1, the V gene TRBV2; unclear D gene. This TCR came from a woman under 30 in good health. The sequencing sample was made of PBMCs. CDR3 in DNA: TGTGCCAGCAGTGATAGTCGGGGTATGAACACTGAAGCTTTCTTT. It is translated as CASSDSRGMNTEAFF.